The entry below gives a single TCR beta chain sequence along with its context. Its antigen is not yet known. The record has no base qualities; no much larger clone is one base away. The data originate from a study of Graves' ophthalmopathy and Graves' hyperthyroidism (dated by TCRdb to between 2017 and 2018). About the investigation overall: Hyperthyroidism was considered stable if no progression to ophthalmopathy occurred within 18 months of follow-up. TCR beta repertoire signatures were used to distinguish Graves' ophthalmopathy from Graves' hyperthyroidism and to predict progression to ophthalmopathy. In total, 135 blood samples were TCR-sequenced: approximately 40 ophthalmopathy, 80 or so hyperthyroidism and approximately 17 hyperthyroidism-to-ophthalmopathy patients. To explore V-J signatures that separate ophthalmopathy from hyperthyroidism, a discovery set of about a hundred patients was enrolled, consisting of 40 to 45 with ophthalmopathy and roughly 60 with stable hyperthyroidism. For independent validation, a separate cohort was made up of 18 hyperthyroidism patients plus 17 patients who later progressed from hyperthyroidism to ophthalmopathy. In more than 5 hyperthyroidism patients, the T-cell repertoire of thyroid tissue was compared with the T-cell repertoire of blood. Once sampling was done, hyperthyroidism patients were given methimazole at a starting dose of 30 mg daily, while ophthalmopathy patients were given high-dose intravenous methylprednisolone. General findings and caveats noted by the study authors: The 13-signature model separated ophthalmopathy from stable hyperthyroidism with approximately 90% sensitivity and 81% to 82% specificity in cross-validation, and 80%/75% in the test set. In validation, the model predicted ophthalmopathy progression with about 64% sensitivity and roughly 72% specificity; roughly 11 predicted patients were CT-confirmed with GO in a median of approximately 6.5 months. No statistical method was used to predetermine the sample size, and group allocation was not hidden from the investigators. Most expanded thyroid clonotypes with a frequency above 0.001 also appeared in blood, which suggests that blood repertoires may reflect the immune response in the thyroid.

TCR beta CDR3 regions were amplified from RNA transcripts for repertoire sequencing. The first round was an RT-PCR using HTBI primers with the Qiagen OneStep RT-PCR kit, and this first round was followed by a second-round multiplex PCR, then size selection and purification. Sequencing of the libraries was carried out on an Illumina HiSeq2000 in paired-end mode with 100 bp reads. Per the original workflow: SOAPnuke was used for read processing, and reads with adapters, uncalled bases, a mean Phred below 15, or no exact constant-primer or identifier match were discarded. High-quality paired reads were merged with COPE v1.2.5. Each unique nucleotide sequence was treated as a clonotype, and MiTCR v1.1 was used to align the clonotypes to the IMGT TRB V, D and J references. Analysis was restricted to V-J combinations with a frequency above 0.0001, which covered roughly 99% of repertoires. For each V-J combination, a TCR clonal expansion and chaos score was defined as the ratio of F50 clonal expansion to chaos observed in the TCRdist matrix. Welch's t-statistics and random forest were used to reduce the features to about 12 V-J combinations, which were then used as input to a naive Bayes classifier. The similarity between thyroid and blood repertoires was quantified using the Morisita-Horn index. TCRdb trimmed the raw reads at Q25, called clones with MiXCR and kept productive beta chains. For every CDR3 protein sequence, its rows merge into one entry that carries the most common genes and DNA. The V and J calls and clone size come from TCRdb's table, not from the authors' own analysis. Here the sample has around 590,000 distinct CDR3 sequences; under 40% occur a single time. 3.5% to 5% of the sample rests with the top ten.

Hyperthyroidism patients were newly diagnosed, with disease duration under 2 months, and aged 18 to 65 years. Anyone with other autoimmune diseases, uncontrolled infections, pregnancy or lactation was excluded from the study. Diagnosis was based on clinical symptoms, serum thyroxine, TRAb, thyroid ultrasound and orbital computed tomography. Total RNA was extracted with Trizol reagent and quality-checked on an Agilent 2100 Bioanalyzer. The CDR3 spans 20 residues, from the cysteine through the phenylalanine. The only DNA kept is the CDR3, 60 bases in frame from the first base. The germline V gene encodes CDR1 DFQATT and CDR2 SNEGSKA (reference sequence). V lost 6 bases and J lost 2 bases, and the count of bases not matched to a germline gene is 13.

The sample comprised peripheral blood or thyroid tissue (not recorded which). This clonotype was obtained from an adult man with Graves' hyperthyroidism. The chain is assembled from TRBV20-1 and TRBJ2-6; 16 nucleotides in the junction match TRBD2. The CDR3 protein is CSARAPGTSGGAAGANVLTF. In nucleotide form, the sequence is TGCAGTGCCCGAGCCCCCGGGACTAGCGGGGGGGCCGCTGGGGCCAACGTCCTGACTTTC.